The 25 T cell receptor beta chains below all came from one sample that was sequenced in a study of T cell repertoires in cytomegalovirus infection. These receptors' targets are unknown. MiXCR, run by TCRdb on the reads, gives a single entry per CDR3 protein. The data contain 650,000 to 900,000 distinct CDR3 sequences, over 25% of them singletons. Here the sequenced sample was cultured CD8+ T cells from PBMCs, taken from culture after CMV antigen stimulation. Receptors were obtained from a human donor in good health (CMV status not recorded). Some clones in this sample may be carry-over from other donors' samples.

The CDR3 region has the DNA TGTGCCAGCAGTTTATCTCAAGTGTTCACTGAAGCTTTCTTT. It translates to CASSLSQVFTEAFF. This chain uses TRBV27 with TRBJ1-1; no clear D gene. Germline CDR1 and CDR2: MNHEY and SMNVEV (reference sequence). CDR3 length equals 14 residues. The ends were cut back, 0 bases at V and 4 bases at J, with 9 bases in the middle.

This clonotype was observed many times. The genes are TRBV7-6 and TRBJ2-2; unclear D gene. The V gene lost 2 bases and the J gene lost 6 bases, with 4 bases spanning the gap. The CDR3 contains 12 residues. Germline CDR1 is SGHVS and CDR2 is FNYEAQ. In nucleotides, the CDR3 is TGTGCCAGCAGCTTATACGCCGGGGAGCTGTTTTTT. Its translation is CASSLYAGELFF.

The chain links TRBV18 to TRBJ1-5; possibly TRBD1 for D (6 bases). CDR3 length: 13 amino acids. Germline CDR1 reads KGHSH; CDR2 reads LQKENI. With 2 bases removed from V and 6 bases from J, the gap between germline ends came to 8 bases. This CDR3 reads CASSPAGAQPQHF. The CDR3 DNA follows: TGTGCCAGCTCACCAGCGGGGGCTCAGCCCCAGCATTTT. Full variable domain (rest looked up from reference TRBV18 and TRBJ1-5): NAGVMQNPRHLVRRRGQEARLRCSPMKGHSHVYWYRQLPEEGLKFMVYLQKENIIDESGMPKERFSAEFPKEGPSILRIQQVVRGDSAAYFCASSPAGAQPQHFGDGTRLSIL.

The V and J genes are TRBV7-9 and TRBJ2-3; unclear D gene. Germline CDR1 reads SEHNR; CDR2 reads FQNEAQ (reference sequence). The CDR3 runs 15 residues. V was clipped by 3 bases and J by 3 bases, with 13 bases between them. CDR3 region: CASSFMGLVTDTQYF. The CDR3 bases are TGTGCCAGCAGCTTTATGGGGTTGGTGACAGATACGCAGTATTTT. Full variable domain (outside the CDR3, taken from reference TRBV7-9 and TRBJ2-3): DTGVSQNPRHKITKRGQNVTFRCDPISEHNRLYWYRQTLGQGPEFLTYFQNEAQLEKSRLLSDRFSAERPKGSFSTLEIQRTEQGDSAMYLCASSFMGLVTDTQYFGPGTRLTVL.

The chain has TRBV19 and TRBJ2-2, with D perhaps assigned TRBD1 or TRBD2 (5 bases each). V lost 3 bases and J lost 4, with 12 bases in between. The CDR3 has 15 residues. Germline CDR1 LNHDA, CDR2 SQIVND (reference sequence). For the CDR3, the DNA is TGTGCCAGTAGTATTGGCAGGGCGGGCACCGGGGAGCTGTTTTTT. Amino acids: CASSIGRAGTGELFF.

This clonotype was seen a handful of times. Here the CDR3 DNA reads TGCGCCAGCAGCCGAGAGAGGAGCTACAGCGGGGGATATACAGATACGCAGTATTTT. Translation gives CASSRERSYSGGYTDTQYF. The V gene is TRBV4-1, the J gene TRBJ2-3; 8 nucleotides line up with TRBD2. The length of the CDR3 is 19 residues. Germline CDR1 MGHRA, CDR2 YSYEKL. V lost 4 bases and J lost 3; bases outside the gene matches: 18.

This clonotype was counted only a few times. The chain links TRBV25-1 to TRBJ1-2; D not resolved. The V gene's germline CDR1 is MGHDK and CDR2 SYGVNS. V shed 1 base and J shed 6 bases, with 12 bases lying between them. The CDR3 sequence is 14 residues long. The CDR3 region is CASSEWGAQDGYTF. CDR3 DNA sequence: TGTGCCAGCAGTGAATGGGGAGCCCAGGATGGCTACACCTTC.

This clonotype has a handful of counts. The V and J genes are TRBV27 and TRBJ1-1; 9 bases map to TRBD1. The J segment lost 4 bases and the V segment lost 0 bases, leaving 6 bases of the junction unmatched. CDR1 and CDR2 (germline): MNHEY, SMNVEV (reference sequence). CDR3 length equals 16 residues. CDR3 coding DNA: TGTGCCAGCAGTTTATCTAAGGGACAGGGCGGCACTGAAGCTTTCTTT. Protein product: CASSLSKGQGGTEAFF.

This clonotype was seen more than once but under ten times. This chain's CDR3 is CASSYGQGVHNEQFF. The CDR3 DNA reads as TGTGCCAGCAGCTACGGACAGGGGGTTCACAATGAGCAGTTCTTC. The V call is TRBV7-8, the J call TRBJ2-1; 10 bases align to TRBD1. Losses at the gene ends were 4 bases for V and 5 bases for J; bases not matched to a gene: 5. Germline lookup yields CDR1 SGHVS and CDR2 FQNEAQ. The CDR3 spans 15 residues.

The chain employs TRBV9 and TRBJ2-6, with 8 bases identical to TRBD1. The CDR3 covers 16 residues. Germline CDR1 SGDLS, CDR2 YYNGEE. The V segment lost 0 bases and the J segment 3 bases; nucleotides outside the gene matches: 2. CDR3 amino acids: CASSVGQGSGANVLTF. The CDR3 DNA is TGTGCCAGCAGCGTAGGACAGGGGAGTGGGGCCAACGTCCTGACTTTC.

Here the CDR3 DNA reads TGTGCCAGCAGTGAAGGGGGGTTATCAATGAACACTGAAGCTTTCTTT. Its protein product is CASSEGGLSMNTEAFF. The rearrangement links TRBV6-1 to TRBJ1-1, with D perhaps matching TRBD1 (5 bases). This CDR3 has 16 amino acids. Germline assignment: CDR1 MNHNS and CDR2 SASEGT. V lost 1 base, J lost 0 bases, and 12 bases lay in between.

In its sample, this clonotype was seen a few times. The chain couples TRBV7-9 to TRBJ2-7, with D perhaps TRBD1 (6 bases). Trimming cost V 3 bases and J 5 bases, with 8 bases left between them. Per germline, CDR1 SEHNR and CDR2 FQNEAQ (reference sequence). The CDR3 is 12 residues long. DNA for the CDR3: TGTGCCAGCAGCTTTGGGGACAACGAGCAGTACGTC. Translated, it gives CASSFGDNEQYV.

The chain is built from TRBV19 and TRBJ2-2; D not resolved. The V end was cut by 7 bases, the J end by 0 bases, with 9 bases between. The CDR3 consists of 14 residues. Germline values: CDR1 LNHDA, CDR2 SQIVND (reference sequence). CDR3 amino acids: CASNYSPNTGELFF. Written as DNA, the CDR3 is TGTGCCAGTAATTACAGCCCGAACACCGGGGAGCTGTTTTTT.

Only a few counts were recorded for this clonotype. The rearrangement joins TRBV7-6 to TRBJ2-3; 7 positions agree with TRBD1. This CDR3 comprises 16 residues. CDR1 and CDR2 from the germline V gene are SGHVS and FNYEAQ. V shed 4 bases, J shed 0 bases, and the junction held 7 bases outside the gene matches. CDR3 loop: CASSSTGDSSTDTQYF. The CDR3 coding sequence is TGTGCCAGCAGCTCCACAGGGGATTCTAGCACAGATACGCAGTATTTT.

A few counts support this clonotype. This chain uses TRBV12-5 with TRBJ2-4, with D possibly TRBD1 on 6 matching bases. Per germline, CDR1 LGHNT and CDR2 FRNRAP. V shed 0 bases and J shed 1 base, with 13 bases lying between them. CDR3 length: 17 amino acids. CDR3 sequence: CASGLVDRLRAKNIQYF. CDR3 coding DNA: TGTGCTAGTGGTTTGGTAGACAGGCTGAGGGCCAAAAACATTCAGTACTTC. Together with reference TRBV12-5 and TRBJ2-4, the CDR3 gives the full variable domain: DARVTQTPRHKVTEMGQEVTMRCQPILGHNTVFWYRQTMMQGLELLAYFRNRAPLDDSGMPKDRFSAEMPDATLATLKIQPSEPRDSAVYFCASGLVDRLRAKNIQYFGAGTRLSVL.

The chain recombines TRBV3-1 with TRBJ2-1, with TRBD2 identical over 8 bases. Germline V gene sequence: CDR1 LGHDT, CDR2 YNNKEL (reference sequence). CDR3 length: 15 amino acids. V shed 4 bases, J shed 8 bases, and the junction held 10 bases outside the gene matches. Here the CDR3 DNA reads TGTGCCAGCAGCCCACTGGGACTAGGGCTGGATGAGCAGTTCTTC. It encodes CASSPLGLGLDEQFF.

The genes are TRBV6-6 and TRBJ1-6; TRBD1 matches at 10 bases. The CDR3 covers 16 residues. V lost 0 bases and J lost 8; bases outside the gene matches: 4. Per germline, CDR1 MNHNY and CDR2 SVGAGI (reference sequence). The CDR3 region is CASSYSPGQGHSPLHF. The CDR3, as DNA: TGTGCCAGCAGTTACTCGCCGGGACAGGGGCATTCACCCCTCCACTTT.

The chain carries TRBV27 and TRBJ2-7; D is possibly TRBD2 (6 bases). CDR3 length equals 15 residues. The ends were cut back, 4 bases at V and 7 bases at J, with 20 bases in the middle. Germline loops: CDR1 MNHEY, CDR2 SMNVEV (reference sequence). CDR3 protein: CASSSLPGQSGEQYF. CDR3 bases: TGTGCCAGCAGTTCGTTACCGGGTCAAAGCGGGGAGCAGTACTTC.

This clonotype has at least ten counts. This chain connects TRBV7-9 to TRBJ2-1; TRBD2 aligns across 11 bases. V was pared by 8 bases and J by 7 bases, with 13 bases of the junction left unmatched. CDR3 length: 16 amino acids. Germline CDR1 is SEHNR and CDR2 is FQNEAQ (reference sequence). The CDR3 DNA reads TGTGCCAGCTTCCGAAAGGGACTAGCGGAGTTAAATGAGCAGTTCTTC. Its protein product is CASFRKGLAELNEQFF.

The chain links TRBV7-9 to TRBJ2-3, with TRBD2 matching over 10 bases. Trimming cost V 2 bases and J 2 bases; bases outside gene matches: 7. Germline V gives CDR1 SEHNR, CDR2 FQNEAQ (reference sequence). The CDR3 has 17 residues. Written as DNA, the CDR3 is TGTGCCAGCAGCTTACTACTAGCGGGGCCCCACACAGATACGCAGTATTTT. Translating gives CASSLLLAGPHTDTQYF.

This chain joins TRBV10-3 and TRBJ1-3; D unresolved. Germline CDR1 and CDR2: ENHRY and SYGVKD. This CDR3 is built from 20 residues. Between the trimmed V and J ends, which lost 8 bases and 0 bases, there was a span of 29 bases. This CDR3 reads CAIGFTGQHSSLFSGNTIYF. The CDR3 coding sequence is TGTGCCATCGGGTTCACCGGGCAGCACTCGTCTCTATTCTCTGGAAACACCATATATTTT.

To note about this clonotype: A junction boundary mismatches the germline segment, possibly from a read error. The V and J genes are TRBV27 and TRBJ1-1; tentatively, D is TRBD1 (5 bases). Germline CDR1 MNHEY, CDR2 SMNVEV (reference sequence). This CDR3 spans 14 amino acids. The DNA of the CDR3 is TGTGCCAACAGTCCCGGGACGGTGAACACTGAAGCTTTCTTT. It yields the protein CANSPGTVNTEAFF.

This clonotype was seen only a few times. The V gene is TRBV7-9, the J gene TRBJ1-1; TRBD1 aligns across 8 bases. The CDR3 runs 15 residues. V lost 5 bases to trimming and J lost 5 bases; unmatched junction nucleotides: 10. CDR1 and CDR2 from the germline V gene are SEHNR and FQNEAQ (reference sequence). The DNA for the CDR3 is TGTGCCAGCAGCGGAGCAGGGGGCGGAGGGACTGAAGCTTTCTTT. Its translation: CASSGAGGGGTEAFF.

This clonotype was seen only a few times. The chain uses TRBV4-3 and TRBJ1-3; D possibly corresponds to TRBD1 (5 bases). Trimming cost V 4 bases and J 0 bases, with 13 bases left between them. The CDR3 extends over 16 amino acids. Germline lookup yields CDR1 LGHNA and CDR2 YSLEER. The CDR3 sequence is CASSLGEDGSGNTIYF. As DNA, the CDR3 is TGCGCCAGCAGCCTAGGGGAAGACGGCTCTGGAAACACCATATATTTT.

This clonotype was detected only a few times. The chain couples TRBV7-9 to TRBJ2-7; possible D gene TRBD1, 5 bases. V shed 1 base and J shed 5 bases, with 9 bases lying between them. The CDR3 runs 13 residues. CDR1 is SEHNR, CDR2 FQNEAQ, per germline (reference sequence). CDR3 in amino acids: CASSLVGRDEQYV. In DNA form, the CDR3 reads TGTGCCAGCAGCTTAGTGGGCAGGGACGAGCAGTACGTC.